This T cell receptor beta chain was recorded in a study of beta chain features in type 1 diabetes. The study's findings and limits: Across all four CD4+ subsets, people with type 1 diabetes showed modestly shorter TCRB CDR3s.

What was sequenced were expressed TCRB transcripts, since all of the isolated RNA had been reverse transcribed. The repertoire was sequenced with immunoSEQ multiplex PCR; TCRdb's copy has only in-frame clones and lacks some. Of 250,000 to 350,000 clones in the sample, roughly an eighth were seen once. Comment on this clone: What it recognizes is unknown.

V lost 1 base, J lost 2 bases, and 9 bases lay in between. Looked up from germline, CDR1 is SGHRS and CDR2 is YFSETQ. The CDR3 sequence is 14 residues long. The chain employs TRBV5-1 and TRBJ1-1; possible D gene TRBD1, 5 bases. The sequence came from a man younger than 40 with type 1 diabetes. The sequenced sample consisted of naive CD4+ T cells from blood. DNA of the CDR3: TGCGCCAGCAGCTTGTACAGGCCCAACACTGAAGCTTTCTTT. This codes for CASSLYRPNTEAFF.